Listed below are T cell receptor beta chains from one sample, sequenced in a study of blood T cell repertoires in COVID-19. The protocol was immunoSEQ multiplex PCR, while the TCRdb copy is restricted to in-frame clones and leaves out a portion. The sample has roughly 150,000 clones, roughly 91% seen once; the top ten hold approximately 5%. The sequenced sample consisted of peripheral blood. These TCRs come from a man aged 18 to 35 with COVID-19, enrolled during active disease. Each CDR3 is given with its conserved first and last residue. The D gene is left open where the match is weak. Clone size is given for some rows only: seen once, a few or many times, or a class if the clone is expanded.

size	V	D	J	CDR3	DNA
-	TRBV2	-	TRBJ1-5	CASYSEGLGPQHF	TGTGCCAGCTATTCAGAGGGATTGGGGCCCCAGCATTTT
-	TRBV6-5	TRBD1	TRBJ2-5	CASSYSGRTGQETQYF	TGTGCCAGCAGTTACTCGGGGCGGACAGGCCAAGAGACCCAGTACTTC
once	TRBV19	TRBD1	TRBJ1-4	CASSSPGQGDEKLLF	TGTGCCAGTAGTAGTCCGGGACAGGGAGATGAAAAACTGCTTTTT
-	TRBV5-6	-	TRBJ1-1	CASLGDTEAFF	TGTGCCAGCCTAGGGGACACTGAAGCTTTCTTT
once	TRBV18	-	TRBJ1-1	CASSPGSEAFF	TGTGCCAGCTCACCTGGGAGTGAAGCTTTCTTT
-	TRBV6-2/TRBV6-3	-	TRBJ2-6	CASSRNRAGANVLTF	TGTGCCAGCAGTAGAAACAGGGCTGGGGCCAACGTCCTGACTTTC
-	TRBV28	-	TRBJ1-4	CASSFGGPTTNEKLLF	TGTGCCAGCAGTTTCGGGGGGCCCACAACTAATGAAAAACTGCTTTTT
-	TRBV5-1	TRBD2	TRBJ2-1	CASSPGLAGAGSEQFF	TGCGCCAGCAGCCCGGGACTAGCGGGAGCGGGGAGTGAGCAGTTCTTC
-	TRBV30	-	TRBJ1-5	CAWSAPRGSSNQPQHF	TGTGCCTGGAGCGCCCCCCGGGGGAGTAGCAATCAGCCCCAGCATTTT
-	TRBV28	-	TRBJ1-5	CASSPDGLSNQPQHF	TGTGCCAGCAGCCCCGATGGCCTTAGCAATCAGCCCCAGCATTTT
-	TRBV2	TRBD1	TRBJ2-2	CASSEKDRGLAGELFF	TGTGCCAGCAGTGAGAAGGACAGGGGGCTAGCCGGGGAGCTGTTTTTT
-	TRBV19	-	TRBJ1-4	CASSPKRSTNEKLFF	TGTGCCAGTAGTCCTAAAAGATCAACTAATGAAAAACTGTTTTTT
-	TRBV28	-	TRBJ2-1	CASSQDPGVDEQFF	TGTGCCAGCAGTCAAGACCCCGGGGTCGATGAGCAGTTCTTC